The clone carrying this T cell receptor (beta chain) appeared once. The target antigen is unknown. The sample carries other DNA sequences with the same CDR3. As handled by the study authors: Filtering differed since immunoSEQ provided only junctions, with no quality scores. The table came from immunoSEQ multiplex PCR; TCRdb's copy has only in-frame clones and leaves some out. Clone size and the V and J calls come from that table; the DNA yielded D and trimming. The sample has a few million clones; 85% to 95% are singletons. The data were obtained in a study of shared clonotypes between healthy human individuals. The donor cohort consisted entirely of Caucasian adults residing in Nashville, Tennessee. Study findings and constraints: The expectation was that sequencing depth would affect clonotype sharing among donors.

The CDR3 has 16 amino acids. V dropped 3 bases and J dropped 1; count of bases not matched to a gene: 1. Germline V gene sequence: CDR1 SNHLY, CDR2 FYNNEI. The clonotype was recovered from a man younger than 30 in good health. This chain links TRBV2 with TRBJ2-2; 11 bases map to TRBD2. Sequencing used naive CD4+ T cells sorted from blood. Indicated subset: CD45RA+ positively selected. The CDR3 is CASSDTSGRNTGELFF. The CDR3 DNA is TGTGCCAGCAGTGATACTAGCGGGAGGAACACCGGGGAGCTGTTTTTT.